This entry lists 17 T cell receptor beta chains sequenced from one sample in a study of human T cells and chemical hapten exposure. Indicated time point: pre-sensitization, week 0. The treatment here: therapeutic diphenylcyclopropenone sensitization with weekly scalp DPC. In TCRdb, the RACE reads were re-called with MiXCR into one record per CDR3 protein. The sample includes around 57,000 distinct CDR3 sequences, approximately 10% of them seen just once. The specimen comprised whole blood, sampled in connection with sensitization to the hapten diphenylcyclopropenone (DPC). These receptors all come from a woman aged 40 to 50 with alopecia areata. Some clones in this sample may be carry-over from other donors' samples.

This clonotype showed up just a few times. V and J are TRBV2 and TRBJ2-6, with D unclear. Germline V CDR1 and CDR2: SNHLY, FYNNEI. This CDR3 comprises 15 residues. The V end was cut by 3 bases, the J end by 0 bases, with 6 bases between. Here the CDR3 reads CASSEAASGANVLTF. The CDR3 DNA follows: TGTGCCAGCAGTGAGGCGGCCTCTGGGGCCAACGTCCTGACTTTC. Combining the CDR3 with reference TRBV2 and TRBJ2-6 gives the whole variable domain EPEVTQTPSHQVTQMGQEVILRCVPISNHLYFYWYRQILGQKVEFLVSFYNNEISEKSEIFDDQFSVERPDGSNFTLKIRSTKLEDSAMYFCASSEAASGANVLTFGAGSRLTVL.

This sequence joins TRBV5-1 and TRBJ2-1; D could derive from TRBD1 or TRBD2 (5 bases each). Trimming took off 5 bases at V and 8 bases at J, with 23 bases between the two ends. From germline, CDR1 is SGHRS and CDR2 YFSETQ. The CDR3 covers 16 residues. CDR3 sequence: CASRVVFAPRGYEQFF. CDR3 nucleotides: TGCGCCAGCAGGGTGGTTTTTGCCCCCCGGGGCTATGAGCAGTTCTTC.

This clonotype came up many times. CDR3 DNA sequence: TGTGCCAGCAGCTTGCCAGGGCTCAGCTCCTACGAGCAGTACTTC. It yields the protein CASSLPGLSSYEQYF. The rearrangement uses TRBV5-6 and TRBJ2-7; possibly TRBD1 for D (5 bases). Trimming took off 1 base at V and 0 bases at J, with 11 bases between the two ends. The CDR3 has 15 amino acids. Germline CDR1 SGHDT, CDR2 YYEEEE.

This clonotype was observed a few times. The chain couples TRBV2 to TRBJ1-3; D gene ambiguous. The CDR3 has 13 amino acids. Trimming took 8 bases from V and 2 from J, leaving 10 bases between them. CDR1 SNHLY and CDR2 FYNNEI come from the germline V gene. The CDR3 is CASSALPGNTIYF. CDR3 in DNA: TGTGCCAGCTCGGCTCTCCCTGGAAACACCATATATTTT.

This clonotype was seen ten or more times. The rearrangement uses TRBV4-3 and TRBJ2-1; TRBD2 matches at 15 bases. Germline V gene sequence: CDR1 LGHNA, CDR2 YSLEER. This CDR3 spans 16 amino acids. Unmatched junction bases numbered 1, after V lost 3 bases and J lost 4 bases. The CDR3 DNA follows: TGCGCCAGCAGCCAGGGGACTAGCGGGGGGTACAATGAGCAGTTCTTC. Its protein is CASSQGTSGGYNEQFF.

This clonotype was seen more than once but under ten times. The chain combines TRBV7-3 with TRBJ2-3; TRBD1 or TRBD2 may be the D gene (5 bases each). Germline lookup yields CDR1 SGHTA and CDR2 FQGTGA. CDR3 length: 14 amino acids. Between the trimmed V and J ends, which lost 5 bases and 4 bases, there was a span of 13 bases. The CDR3 nucleotides are TGTGCCAGCAGCGGGGGACGGGGATCAGATACGCAGTATTTT. Its translation is CASSGGRGSDTQYF.

This chain joins TRBV29-1 and TRBJ2-5; 9 bases map to TRBD2. Trimming took 1 base from V and 2 from J; bases not matched to a gene: 11. Germline CDR1 and CDR2: SQVTM and ANQGSEA. The CDR3 length is 17 residues. The CDR3: CSVEGGTSLHSQETQYF. CDR3 bases: TGCAGCGTTGAAGGGGGGACTAGCCTGCACTCGCAAGAGACCCAGTACTTC.

The chain carries TRBV20-1 and TRBJ1-5; 7 nucleotides agree with TRBD1. CDR3 length: 15 residues. J gave up 5 bases and V 0 bases, and 7 bases lay outside the gene matches. Per the germline V gene, CDR1 is DFQATT and CDR2 is SNEGSKA (reference sequence). The DNA for the CDR3 is TGCAGTGCTAGAGATCTAGGGGGCGCGGATCAGCCCCAGCATTTT. Protein: CSARDLGGADQPQHF.

This chain uses TRBV29-1 with TRBJ1-2; TRBD1 matches 11 bases. This CDR3 is 12 amino acids long. V lost 6 bases to trimming and J lost 8 bases; unmatched junction nucleotides: 5. Per germline, CDR1 SQVTM and CDR2 ANQGSEA. Written as DNA, the CDR3 is TGCAGCGTCGGGACAGGGGGAGGCGGCTACACCTTC. Encoded protein: CSVGTGGGGYTF.

The sample holds many counts of this clonotype. This chain links TRBV29-1 with TRBJ2-7, with TRBD2 as a possible D gene (5 bases). CDR1 SQVTM and CDR2 ANQGSEA come from the germline V gene. V lost 4 bases to trimming and J lost 0 bases, with 10 bases between them. The CDR3 loop spans 13 amino acids. The DNA of the CDR3 is TGCAGCGTTGGGAAGGACTCCTCCTACGAGCAGTACTTC. It encodes CSVGKDSSYEQYF.

This clonotype was recorded at least ten times. The chain carries TRBV29-1 and TRBJ2-7; 13 positions agree with TRBD2. The CDR3 runs 14 residues. V was clipped by 6 bases and J by 3 bases; unmatched bases: 5. Germline CDR1 and CDR2: SQVTM and ANQGSEA. For the CDR3, the DNA is TGCAGCGTCGCCGGACTAGCGGGAGACTACGAGCAGTACTTC. The encoded protein is CSVAGLAGDYEQYF.

This clonotype occurred many times. The chain has TRBV6-6 and TRBJ1-1; TRBD1 agrees at 7 bases. Germline CDR1 MNHNY, CDR2 SVGAGI (reference sequence). There are 15 residues in the CDR3. Trimming at V came to 5 bases and at J to 0 bases, leaving 6 bases not matched to a gene. The CDR3 sequence is CASSARQGLNTEAFF. The CDR3 nucleotides read TGTGCCAGCAGTGCCAGACAGGGACTGAACACTGAAGCTTTCTTT.

This clonotype was observed at least ten times. The chain joins TRBV20-1 to TRBJ2-1; 11 bases match TRBD2. Germline V CDR1 and CDR2: DFQATT, SNEGSKA (reference sequence). This CDR3 is built from 16 residues. V trimming: 6 bases; J trimming: 2 bases; junction bases outside the gene matches: 9. The CDR3 coding sequence is TGCAGTGCCAGACTAGCGGGATCGCGAACCTACAATGAGCAGTTCTTC. Protein sequence: CSARLAGSRTYNEQFF.

The chain is built from TRBV28 and TRBJ2-6; the D call may be TRBD1 or TRBD2 (6 bases each). CDR3 length: 16 amino acids. Germline V gene lookup returns CDR1 MDHEN and CDR2 SYDVKM. Written as DNA, the CDR3 is TGTGCTTTCGGGGGACAAGTGTCGTCTGGGGCCAACGTCCTGACTTTC. Translating gives CAFGGQVSSGANVLTF.

The chain joins TRBV20-1 to TRBJ2-3; D assignment may be TRBD1 or TRBD2 (6 bases each). The germline gives CDR1 DFQATT, CDR2 SNEGSKA (reference sequence). The CDR3 has 14 residues. The V end was cut by 3 bases, the J end by 0 bases, with 10 bases between. In DNA form, the CDR3 reads TGCAGTGCTAGGGGGGCGGGGAGCACAGATACGCAGTATTTT. This sequence encodes CSARGAGSTDTQYF.

The chain couples TRBV6-5 to TRBJ2-1; no clear D gene. V was shortened by 0 bases and J by 1 base, with 16 bases between the two germline ends. Germline CDR1 is MNHEY and CDR2 is SVGAGI. This CDR3 contains 18 residues. Here the CDR3 DNA reads TGTGCCAGCAGTTACTCGACCAGCTCCAGACGATCCTACAATGAGCAGTTCTTC. It is translated as CASSYSTSSRRSYNEQFF.

This clonotype was seen a few times. This chain joins TRBV29-1 and TRBJ2-1; weak D call: TRBD2 (6 bases). CDR1 and CDR2 (germline): SQVTM, ANQGSEA. With 6 bases removed from V and 3 bases from J, the gap between germline ends came to 6 bases. CDR3 length: 11 amino acids. CDR3 sequence (DNA): TGCAGCGTCGGGGGCTACAATGAGCAGTTCTTC. Translated, it gives CSVGGYNEQFF.